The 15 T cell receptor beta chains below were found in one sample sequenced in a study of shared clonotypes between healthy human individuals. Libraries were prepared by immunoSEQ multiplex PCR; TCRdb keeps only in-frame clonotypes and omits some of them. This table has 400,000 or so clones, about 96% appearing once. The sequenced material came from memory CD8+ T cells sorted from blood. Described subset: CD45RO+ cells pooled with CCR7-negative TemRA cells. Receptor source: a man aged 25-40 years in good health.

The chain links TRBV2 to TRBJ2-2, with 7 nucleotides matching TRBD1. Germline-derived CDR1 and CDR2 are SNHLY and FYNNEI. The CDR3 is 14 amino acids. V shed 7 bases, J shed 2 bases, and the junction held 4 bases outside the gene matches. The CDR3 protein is CASTRQGNTGELFF. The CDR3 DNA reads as TGTGCCAGCACCCGACAGGGTAACACCGGGGAGCTGTTTTTT.

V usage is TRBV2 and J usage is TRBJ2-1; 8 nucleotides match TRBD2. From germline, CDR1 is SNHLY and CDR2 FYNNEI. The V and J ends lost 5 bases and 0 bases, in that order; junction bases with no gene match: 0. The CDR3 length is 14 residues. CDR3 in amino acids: CASSSGSSYNEQFF. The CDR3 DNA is TGTGCCAGCAGTAGCGGGAGCTCCTACAATGAGCAGTTCTTC.

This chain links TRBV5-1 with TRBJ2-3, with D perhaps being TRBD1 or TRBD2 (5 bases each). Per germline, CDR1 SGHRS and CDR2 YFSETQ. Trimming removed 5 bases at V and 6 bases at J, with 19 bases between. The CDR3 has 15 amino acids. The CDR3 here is CASRPGTHVSDTQYF. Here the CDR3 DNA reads TGCGCCAGCAGGCCCGGGACCCACGTGTCGGATACGCAGTATTTT. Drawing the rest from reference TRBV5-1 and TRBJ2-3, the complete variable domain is KAGVTQTPRYLIKTRGQQVTLSCSPISGHRSVSWYQQTPGQGLQFLFEYFSETQRNKGNFPGRFSGRQFSNSRSEMNVSTLELGDSALYLCASRPGTHVSDTQYFGPGTRLTVL.

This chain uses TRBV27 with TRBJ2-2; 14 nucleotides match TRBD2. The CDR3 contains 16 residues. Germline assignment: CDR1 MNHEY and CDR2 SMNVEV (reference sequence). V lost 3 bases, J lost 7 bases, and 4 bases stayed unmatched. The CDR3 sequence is CASSFPTSGRVGELFF. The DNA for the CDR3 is TGTGCCAGCAGTTTCCCGACTAGCGGGAGGGTCGGGGAGCTGTTTTTT.

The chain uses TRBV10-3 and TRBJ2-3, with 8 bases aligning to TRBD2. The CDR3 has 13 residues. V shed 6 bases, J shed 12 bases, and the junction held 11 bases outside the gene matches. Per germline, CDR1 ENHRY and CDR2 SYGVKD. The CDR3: CAISSGSGPGQYF. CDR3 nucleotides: TGTGCCATCAGCAGCGGGAGCGGGCCAGGTCAGTATTTT.

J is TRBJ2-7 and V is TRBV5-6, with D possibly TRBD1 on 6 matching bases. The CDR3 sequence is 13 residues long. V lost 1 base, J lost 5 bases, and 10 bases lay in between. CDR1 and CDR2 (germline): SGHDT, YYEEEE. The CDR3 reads CASSLNRVHEQYF. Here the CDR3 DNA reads TGTGCCAGCAGCTTGAACAGGGTCCACGAGCAGTACTTC.

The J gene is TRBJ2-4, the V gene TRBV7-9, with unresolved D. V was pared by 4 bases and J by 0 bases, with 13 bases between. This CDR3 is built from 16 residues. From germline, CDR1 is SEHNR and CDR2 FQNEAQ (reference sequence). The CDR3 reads CASSSLNTLAKNIQYF. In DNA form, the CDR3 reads TGTGCCAGCAGCTCACTAAACACTTTAGCCAAAAACATTCAGTACTTC.

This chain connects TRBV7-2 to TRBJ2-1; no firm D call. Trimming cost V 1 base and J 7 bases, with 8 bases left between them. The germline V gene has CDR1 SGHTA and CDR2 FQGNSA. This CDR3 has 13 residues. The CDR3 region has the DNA TGTGCCAGCAGCTTAGTTTTTAGAAATGAGCAGTTCTTC. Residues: CASSLVFRNEQFF.

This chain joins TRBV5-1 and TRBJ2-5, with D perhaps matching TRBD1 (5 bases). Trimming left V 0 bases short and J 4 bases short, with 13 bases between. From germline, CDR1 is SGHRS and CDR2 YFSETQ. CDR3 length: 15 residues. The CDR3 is CASSLAATGAETQYF. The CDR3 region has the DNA TGCGCCAGCAGCTTGGCCGCAACAGGTGCAGAGACCCAGTACTTC.

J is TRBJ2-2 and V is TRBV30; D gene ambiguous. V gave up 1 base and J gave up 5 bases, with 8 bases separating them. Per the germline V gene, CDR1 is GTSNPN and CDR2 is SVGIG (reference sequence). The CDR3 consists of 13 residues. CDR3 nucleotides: TGTGCCTGGAGTGAACAGCATACCGGGGAGCTGTTTTTT. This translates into CAWSEQHTGELFF. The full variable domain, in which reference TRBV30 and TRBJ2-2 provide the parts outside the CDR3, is SQTIHQWPATLVQPVGSPLSLECTVEGTSNPNLYWYRQAAGRGLQLLFYSVGIGQISSEVPQNLSASRPQDRQFILSSKKLLLSDSGFYLCAWSEQHTGELFFGEGSRLTVL.

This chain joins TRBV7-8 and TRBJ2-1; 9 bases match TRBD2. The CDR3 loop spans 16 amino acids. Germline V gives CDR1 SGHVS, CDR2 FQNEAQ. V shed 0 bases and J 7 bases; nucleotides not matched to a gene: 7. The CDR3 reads CASSLADSGRWNEQFF. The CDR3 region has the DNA TGTGCCAGCAGCTTAGCTGATAGCGGGAGATGGAATGAGCAGTTCTTC. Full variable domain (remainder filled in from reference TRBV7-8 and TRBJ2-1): GAGVSQSPRYKVAKRGQDVALRCDPISGHVSLFWYQQALGQGPEFLTYFQNEAQLDKSGLPSDRFFAERPEGSVSTLKIQRTQQEDSAVYLCASSLADSGRWNEQFFGPGTRLTVL.

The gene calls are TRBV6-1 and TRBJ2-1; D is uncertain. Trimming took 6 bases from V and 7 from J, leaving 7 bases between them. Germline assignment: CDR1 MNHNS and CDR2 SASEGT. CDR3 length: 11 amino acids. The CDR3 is CASRNWNEQFF. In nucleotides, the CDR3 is TGTGCCAGCAGGAACTGGAATGAGCAGTTCTTC.

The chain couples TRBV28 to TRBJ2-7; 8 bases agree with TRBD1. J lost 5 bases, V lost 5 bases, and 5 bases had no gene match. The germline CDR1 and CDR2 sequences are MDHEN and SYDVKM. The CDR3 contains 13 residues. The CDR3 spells CASSRTGLNEQYF. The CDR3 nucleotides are TGTGCCAGCAGTCGGACAGGGCTGAACGAGCAGTACTTC.

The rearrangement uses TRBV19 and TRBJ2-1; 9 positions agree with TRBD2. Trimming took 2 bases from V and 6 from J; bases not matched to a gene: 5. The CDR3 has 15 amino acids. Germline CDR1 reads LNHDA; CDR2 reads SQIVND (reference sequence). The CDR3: CASSIRREGSNEQFF. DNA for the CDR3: TGTGCCAGTAGTATAAGGCGGGAGGGAAGCAATGAGCAGTTCTTC.

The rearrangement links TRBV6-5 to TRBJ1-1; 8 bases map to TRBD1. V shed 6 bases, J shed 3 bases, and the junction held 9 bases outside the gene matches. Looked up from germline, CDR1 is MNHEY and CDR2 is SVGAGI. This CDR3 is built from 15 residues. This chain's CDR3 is CASSYNRGEDTEAFF. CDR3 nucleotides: TGTGCCAGCAGCTATAACAGGGGGGAGGACACTGAAGCTTTCTTT.